This T cell receptor beta chain comes out of a study of blood T cell repertoires in COVID-19. Clones were sequenced by immunoSEQ multiplex PCR, and TCRdb holds only the in-frame ones, with some missing. The table lists fewer than 85,000 clones, 88% of them singletons. The CDR3 spans 16 residues. Trimming removed 0 bases from V and 3 bases from J, with 14 bases in between. Germline assignment: CDR1 SGHRS and CDR2 YFSETQ. Sample: peripheral blood. The V call is TRBV5-1, the J call TRBJ2-3; weak D call: TRBD2 (6 bases). The receptor was derived from a human donor in a cohort sampled during active COVID-19. The CDR3 coding sequence is TGCGCCAGCAGCTTGGAATCGACCCGGGGGACAGATACGCAGTATTTT. It codes for CASSLESTRGTDTQYF.